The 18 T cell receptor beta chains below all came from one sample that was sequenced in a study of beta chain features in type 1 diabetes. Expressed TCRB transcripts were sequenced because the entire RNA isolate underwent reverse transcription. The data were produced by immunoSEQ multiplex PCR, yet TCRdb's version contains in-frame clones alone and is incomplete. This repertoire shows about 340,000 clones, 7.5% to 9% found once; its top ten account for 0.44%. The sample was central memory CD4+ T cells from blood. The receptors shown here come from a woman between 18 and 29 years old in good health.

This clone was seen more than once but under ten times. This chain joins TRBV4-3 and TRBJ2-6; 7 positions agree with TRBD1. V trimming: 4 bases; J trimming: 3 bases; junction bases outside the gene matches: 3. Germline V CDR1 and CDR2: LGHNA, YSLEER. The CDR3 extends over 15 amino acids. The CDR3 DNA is TGCGCCAGCAGCCGAAACAGGGGTGGGGCCAACGTCCTGACTTTC. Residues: CASSRNRGGANVLTF.

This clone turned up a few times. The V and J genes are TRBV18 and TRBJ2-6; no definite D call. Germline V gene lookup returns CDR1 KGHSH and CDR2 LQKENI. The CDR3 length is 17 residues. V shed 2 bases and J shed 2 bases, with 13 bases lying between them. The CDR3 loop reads CASSPTFVRAGANVLTF. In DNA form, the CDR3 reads TGTGCCAGCTCACCAACCTTTGTACGGGCTGGGGCCAACGTCCTGACTTTC.

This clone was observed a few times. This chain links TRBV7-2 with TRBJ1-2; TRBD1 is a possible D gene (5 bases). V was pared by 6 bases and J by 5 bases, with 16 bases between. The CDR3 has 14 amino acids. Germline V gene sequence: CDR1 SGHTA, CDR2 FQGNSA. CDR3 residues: CASRPQRDGYGYTF. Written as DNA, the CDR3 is TGTGCCAGCAGACCACAAAGGGACGGATATGGCTACACCTTC.

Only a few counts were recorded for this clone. Here the CDR3 reads CASSLMAGGPYEQYF. CDR3 coding DNA: TGTGCCAGCAGTTTAATGGCGGGAGGGCCCTACGAGCAGTACTTC. The rearrangement links TRBV28 to TRBJ2-7, with 9 bases lining up with TRBD2. CDR1 is MDHEN, CDR2 SYDVKM, per germline. This CDR3 spans 15 amino acids. The J segment lost 2 bases and the V segment lost 2 bases, leaving 4 bases of the junction unmatched.

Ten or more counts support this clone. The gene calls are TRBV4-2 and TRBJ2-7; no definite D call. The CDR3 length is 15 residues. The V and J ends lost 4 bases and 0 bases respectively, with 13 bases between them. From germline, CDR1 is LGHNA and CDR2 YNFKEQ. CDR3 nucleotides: TGTGCCAGCAGCCTAGAGAGTGGAAGCTCCTACGAGCAGTACTTC. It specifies CASSLESGSSYEQYF.

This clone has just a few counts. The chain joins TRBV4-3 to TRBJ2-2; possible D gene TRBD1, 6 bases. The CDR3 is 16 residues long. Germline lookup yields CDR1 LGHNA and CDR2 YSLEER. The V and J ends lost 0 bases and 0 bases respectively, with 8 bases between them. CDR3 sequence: CASSQEQGSNTGELFF. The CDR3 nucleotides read TGCGCCAGCAGCCAAGAACAGGGCTCGAACACCGGGGAGCTGTTTTTT.

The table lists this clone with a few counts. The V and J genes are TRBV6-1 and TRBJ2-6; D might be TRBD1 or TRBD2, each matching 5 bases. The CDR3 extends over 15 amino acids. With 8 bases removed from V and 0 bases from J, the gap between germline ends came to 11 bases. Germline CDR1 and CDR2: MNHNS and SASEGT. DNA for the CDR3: TGTGCCAGCCGGGACGGCGGCTCTGGGGCCAACGTCCTGACTTTC. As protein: CASRDGGSGANVLTF.

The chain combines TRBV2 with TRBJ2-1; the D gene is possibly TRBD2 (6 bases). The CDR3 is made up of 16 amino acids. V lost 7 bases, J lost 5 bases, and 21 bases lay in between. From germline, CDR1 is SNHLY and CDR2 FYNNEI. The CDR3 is CASTATLAGKHNEQFF. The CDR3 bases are TGTGCCAGCACGGCGACTTTGGCGGGGAAACACAATGAGCAGTTCTTC.

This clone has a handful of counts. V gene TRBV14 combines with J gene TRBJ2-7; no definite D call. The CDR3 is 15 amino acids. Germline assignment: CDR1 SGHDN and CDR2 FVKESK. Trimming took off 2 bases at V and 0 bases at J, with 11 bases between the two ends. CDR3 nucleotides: TGTGCCAGCAGCCAATTGGGATCTAGCTCCTACGAGCAGTACTTC. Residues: CASSQLGSSSYEQYF.

The CDR3, as DNA: TGTGCCATCGGGGGCTTAGCGGGAGGGAGAGAGGAGCAGTTCTTC. Translated, it gives CAIGGLAGGREEQFF. The chain uses TRBV10-3 and TRBJ2-1, with 11 bases aligning to TRBD2. Losses at the gene ends were 8 bases for V and 10 bases for J; bases not matched to a gene: 13. The CDR3 has 15 residues. The V gene's germline CDR1 is ENHRY and CDR2 SYGVKD.

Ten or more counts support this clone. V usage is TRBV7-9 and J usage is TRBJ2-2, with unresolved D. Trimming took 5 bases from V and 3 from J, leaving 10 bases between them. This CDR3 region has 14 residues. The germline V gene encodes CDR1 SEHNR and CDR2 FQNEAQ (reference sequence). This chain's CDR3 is CASSTGWDTGELFF. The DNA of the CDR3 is TGTGCCAGCAGCACTGGGTGGGACACCGGGGAGCTGTTTTTT.

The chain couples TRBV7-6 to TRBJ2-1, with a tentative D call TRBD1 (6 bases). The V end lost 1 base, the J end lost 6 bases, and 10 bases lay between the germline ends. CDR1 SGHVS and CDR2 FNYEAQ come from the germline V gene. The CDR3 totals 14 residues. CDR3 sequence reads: CASSLDTGSNEQFF. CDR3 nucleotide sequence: TGTGCCAGCAGCTTAGATACAGGGTCCAATGAGCAGTTCTTC.

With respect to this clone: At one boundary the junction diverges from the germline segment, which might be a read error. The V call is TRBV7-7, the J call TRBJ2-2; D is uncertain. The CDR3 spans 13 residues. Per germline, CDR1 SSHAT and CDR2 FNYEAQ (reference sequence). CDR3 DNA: TGTGCTAGCAGCTTGCTGAACACCGGGGAGCTGTTTTTT. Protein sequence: CASSLLNTGELFF.

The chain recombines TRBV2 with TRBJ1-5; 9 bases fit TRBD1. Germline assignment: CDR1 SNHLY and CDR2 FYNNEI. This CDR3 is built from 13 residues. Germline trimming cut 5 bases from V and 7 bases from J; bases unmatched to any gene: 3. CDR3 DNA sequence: TGTGCCAGCAGTTGGACAGGGGTACAGCCCCAGCATTTT. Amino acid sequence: CASSWTGVQPQHF.

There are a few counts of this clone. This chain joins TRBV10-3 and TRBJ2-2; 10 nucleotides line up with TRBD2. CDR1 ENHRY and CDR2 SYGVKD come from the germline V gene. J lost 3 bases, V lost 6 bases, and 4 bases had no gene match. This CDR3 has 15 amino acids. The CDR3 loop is CAIRGTSEHTGELFF. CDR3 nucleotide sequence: TGTGCCATCAGAGGGACTAGCGAACACACCGGGGAGCTGTTTTTT.

The DNA for the CDR3 is TGCGCCAGCAGCTTGACAGGGGCAGAGACCCAGTACTTC. Residues: CASSLTGAETQYF. The chain uses TRBV5-1 and TRBJ2-5; 7 bases map to TRBD1. Germline V gene sequence: CDR1 SGHRS, CDR2 YFSETQ. V shed 1 base and J 4 bases; nucleotides not matched to a gene: 1. There are 13 residues in the CDR3.

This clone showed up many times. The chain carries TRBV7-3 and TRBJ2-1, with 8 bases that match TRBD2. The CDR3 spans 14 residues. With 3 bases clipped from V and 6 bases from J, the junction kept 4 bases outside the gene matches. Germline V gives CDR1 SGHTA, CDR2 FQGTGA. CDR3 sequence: CASSFSTSANEQFF. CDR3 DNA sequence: TGTGCCAGCAGCTTCTCGACTAGCGCCAATGAGCAGTTCTTC.

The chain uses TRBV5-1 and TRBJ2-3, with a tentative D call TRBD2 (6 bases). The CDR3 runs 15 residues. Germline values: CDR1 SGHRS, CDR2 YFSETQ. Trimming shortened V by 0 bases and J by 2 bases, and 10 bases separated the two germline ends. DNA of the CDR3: TGCGCCAGCAGCTTGGTTCGGGGGAACACAGATACGCAGTATTTT. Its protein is CASSLVRGNTDTQYF.